This TCR beta chain stems from a study of blood T cell repertoires in COVID-19. Per the germline V gene, CDR1 is LNHDA and CDR2 is SQIVND (reference sequence). CDR3 length: 13 residues. Trimming removed 3 bases at V and 7 bases at J, with 7 bases between. Assay: immunoSEQ multiplex PCR; the TCRdb copy retains only in-frame clones and omits some. The sample lists some 250,000 clones; 85% to 90% were seen once. This chain connects TRBV19 to TRBJ1-6; D uncertain. The clonotype originates from a man between 18 and 35 years old who had recovered from COVID-19. The material sequenced was PBMCs or T cells enriched from blood (not recorded which). CDR3 sequence reads: CASSIRENSPLHF. The CDR3 DNA sequence: TGTGCCAGTAGTATCCGGGAAAATTCACCCCTCCACTTT.